This T cell receptor (beta chain) was sequenced during a study of shared clonotypes between healthy human individuals. Naive CD8 cells lacked CD45RO and underwent positive selection for CCR7, leaving out terminally differentiated effector memory CD45RA+ cells. Assay: immunoSEQ multiplex PCR; the TCRdb copy retains only in-frame clones and omits some. The sample includes 2 million to 2.5 million clones, roughly 95% seen only once; the top ten take roughly 1.1%. About this clone: Its antigen is not identified.

The germline gives CDR1 SGHNT, CDR2 YYREEE (reference sequence). V was shortened by 4 bases and J by 10 bases, with 30 bases between the two germline ends. The CDR3 has 18 residues. Study-level results: A limitation of the genetic and exposure-history diversity represented arose from few donors.

The chain joins TRBV5-4 to TRBJ2-1; possibly TRBD2 for D (5 bases). The specimen was naive CD8+ T cells sorted from blood. The receptor was isolated from a man aged 18 to 29 in good health. This chain's CDR3 is CASSHEILEGPLVGEQFF. The CDR3, as DNA: TGTGCCAGCAGCCACGAGATATTAGAGGGCCCCCTGGTTGGGGAGCAGTTCTTC.